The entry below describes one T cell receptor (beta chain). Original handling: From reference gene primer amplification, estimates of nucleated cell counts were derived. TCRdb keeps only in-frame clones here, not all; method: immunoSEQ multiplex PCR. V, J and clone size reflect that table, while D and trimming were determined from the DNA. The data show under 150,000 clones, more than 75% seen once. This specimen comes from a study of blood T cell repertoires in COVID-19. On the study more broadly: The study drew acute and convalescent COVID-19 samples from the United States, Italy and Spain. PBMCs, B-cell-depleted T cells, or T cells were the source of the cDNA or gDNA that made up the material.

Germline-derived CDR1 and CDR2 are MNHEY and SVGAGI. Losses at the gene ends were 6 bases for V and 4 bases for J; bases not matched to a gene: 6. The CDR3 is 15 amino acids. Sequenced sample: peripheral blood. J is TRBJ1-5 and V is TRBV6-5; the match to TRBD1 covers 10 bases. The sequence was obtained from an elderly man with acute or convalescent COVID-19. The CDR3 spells CASRLRTGGNQPQHF. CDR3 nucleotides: TGTGCCAGCAGACTGCGGACAGGGGGGAATCAGCCCCAGCATTTT.